This TCR beta chain was documented in a study of blood T cell repertoires in COVID-19. Trimming cost V 4 bases and J 3 bases; bases outside gene matches: 4. Germline CDR1 MGHRA, CDR2 YSYEKL. The CDR3 loop spans 15 amino acids. Method: immunoSEQ multiplex PCR; TCRdb's copy keeps in-frame clones and lacks some. The sample contains about 240,000 clones, approximately 85% of which appear only once. The TCR originated in a man in his forties or fifties with COVID-19, enrolled during active disease. The material sequenced was peripheral blood. This chain connects TRBV4-1 to TRBJ1-4, with TRBD1 identical over 8 bases. The CDR3 region has the DNA TGCGCCAGCAGCCGCCAGGGGGCGGCTAATGAAAAACTGTTTTTT. As protein: CASSRQGAANEKLFF.